What follows is one T cell receptor beta chain and its context. Method: immunoSEQ multiplex PCR; TCRdb's copy keeps in-frame clones and lacks some. The sample has 80,000 to 95,000 clones; about 93% are singletons. The sample is drawn from a study of technical replicates of blood from a handful of donors. J lost 5 bases, V lost 3 bases, and 6 bases had no gene match. In germline, CDR1 is SGHDT, CDR2 YYEEEE. There are 14 residues in the CDR3. V and J are TRBV5-6 and TRBJ2-7; 9 nucleotides agree with TRBD2. Specimen: T cells isolated from PBMCs. The source is a human donor in good health. The CDR3 DNA sequence: TGTGCCAGCAGCTATGGTAGCGGGGGCCACGAGCAGTACTTC. Translating it yields CASSYGSGGHEQYF.